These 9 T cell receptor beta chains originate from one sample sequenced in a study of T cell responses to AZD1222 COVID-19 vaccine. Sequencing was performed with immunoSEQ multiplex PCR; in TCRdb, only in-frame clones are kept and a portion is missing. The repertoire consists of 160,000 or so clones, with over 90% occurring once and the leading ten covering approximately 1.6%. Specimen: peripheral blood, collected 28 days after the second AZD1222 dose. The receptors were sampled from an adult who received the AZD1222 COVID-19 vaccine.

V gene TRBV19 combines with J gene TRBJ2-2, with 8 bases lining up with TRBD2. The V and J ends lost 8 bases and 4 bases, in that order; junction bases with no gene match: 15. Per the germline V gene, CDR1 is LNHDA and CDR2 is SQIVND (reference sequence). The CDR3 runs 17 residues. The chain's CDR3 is CASCRGGQSGATGELFF. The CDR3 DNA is TGTGCCAGTTGTCGGGGGGGGCAATCGGGAGCCACCGGGGAGCTGTTTTTT.

In DNA form, the CDR3 reads TGTGCCAGCAGACAGGGAAGCTCTGGAAACACCATATATTTT. Translated: CASRQGSSGNTIYF. J is TRBJ1-3 and V is TRBV6-1; perhaps TRBD1 as D (6 bases). Germline V lookup: CDR1 MNHNS, CDR2 SASEGT. The ends were cut back, 6 bases at V and 0 bases at J, with 9 bases in the middle. The CDR3 extends over 14 amino acids.

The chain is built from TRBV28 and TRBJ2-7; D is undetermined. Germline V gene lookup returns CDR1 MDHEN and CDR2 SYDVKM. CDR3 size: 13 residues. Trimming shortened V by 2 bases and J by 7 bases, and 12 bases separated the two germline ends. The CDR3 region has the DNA TGTGCCAGCAGTTTAGCGGCCGTAGGGGAGCAGTACTTC. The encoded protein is CASSLAAVGEQYF.

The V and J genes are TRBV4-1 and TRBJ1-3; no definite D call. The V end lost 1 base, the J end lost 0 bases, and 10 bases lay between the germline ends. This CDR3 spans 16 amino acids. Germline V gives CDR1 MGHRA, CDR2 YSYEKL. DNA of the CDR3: TGCGCCAGCAGCCAAGGACGCCCCCTCTCTGGAAACACCATATATTTT. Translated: CASSQGRPLSGNTIYF.

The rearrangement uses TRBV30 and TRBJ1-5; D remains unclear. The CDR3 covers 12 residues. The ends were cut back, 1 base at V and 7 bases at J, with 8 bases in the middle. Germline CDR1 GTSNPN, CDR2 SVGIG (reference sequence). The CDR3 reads CAWSGLGQPQHF. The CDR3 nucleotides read TGTGCCTGGAGTGGTCTGGGACAGCCCCAGCATTTT.

The DNA for the CDR3 is TGTGCCAGCAGCATGGGACAGCTATACGAGCAGTACTTC. This gives the protein CASSMGQLYEQYF. The J gene is TRBJ2-7, the V gene TRBV7-2; 7 positions agree with TRBD1. The J segment lost 4 bases and the V segment lost 5 bases, leaving 5 bases of the junction unmatched. This CDR3 is built from 13 residues. Germline-derived CDR1 and CDR2 are SGHTA and FQGNSA.

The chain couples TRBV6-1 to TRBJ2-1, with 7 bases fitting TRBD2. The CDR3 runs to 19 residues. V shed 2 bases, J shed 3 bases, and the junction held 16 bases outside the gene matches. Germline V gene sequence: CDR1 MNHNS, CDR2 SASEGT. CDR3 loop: CASSEWIILTGTNYNEQFF. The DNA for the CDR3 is TGTGCCAGCAGTGAATGGATAATTTTGACCGGGACTAACTACAATGAGCAGTTCTTC.

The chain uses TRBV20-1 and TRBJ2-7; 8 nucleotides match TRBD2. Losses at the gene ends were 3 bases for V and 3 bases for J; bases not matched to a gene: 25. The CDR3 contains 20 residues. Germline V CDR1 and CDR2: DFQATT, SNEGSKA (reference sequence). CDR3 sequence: CSASQLSTRGNRGGDYEQYF. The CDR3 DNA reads TGCAGTGCTAGTCAACTATCGACTCGCGGGAACCGGGGGGGGGACTACGAGCAGTACTTC.

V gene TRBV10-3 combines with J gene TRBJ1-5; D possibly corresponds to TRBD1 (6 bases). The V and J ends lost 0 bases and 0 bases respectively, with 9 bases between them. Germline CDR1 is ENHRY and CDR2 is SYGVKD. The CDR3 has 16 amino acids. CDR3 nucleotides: TGTGCCATCAGTGAGTCGCAACAGGGTAGCAATCAGCCCCAGCATTTT. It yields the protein CAISESQQGSNQPQHF.